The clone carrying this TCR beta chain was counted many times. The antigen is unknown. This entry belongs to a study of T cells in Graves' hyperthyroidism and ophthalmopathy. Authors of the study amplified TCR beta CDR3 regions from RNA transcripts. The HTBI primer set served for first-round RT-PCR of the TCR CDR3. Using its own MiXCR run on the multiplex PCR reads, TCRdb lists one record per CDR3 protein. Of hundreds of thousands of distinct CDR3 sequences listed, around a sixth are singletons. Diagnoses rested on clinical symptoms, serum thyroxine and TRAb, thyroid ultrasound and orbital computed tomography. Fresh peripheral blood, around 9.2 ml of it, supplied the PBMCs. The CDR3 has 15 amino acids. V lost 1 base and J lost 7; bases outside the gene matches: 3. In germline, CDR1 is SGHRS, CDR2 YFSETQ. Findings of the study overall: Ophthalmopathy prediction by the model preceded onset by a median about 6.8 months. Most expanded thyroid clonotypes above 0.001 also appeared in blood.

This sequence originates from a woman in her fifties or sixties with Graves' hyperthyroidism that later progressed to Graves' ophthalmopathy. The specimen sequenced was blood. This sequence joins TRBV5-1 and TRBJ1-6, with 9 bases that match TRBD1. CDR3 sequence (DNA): TGCGCCAGCAGCTTGAGCGGACAGGGGAATTCACCCCTCCACTTT. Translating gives CASSLSGQGNSPLHF.